A selection of T cell receptor beta chains follows, all from one sample in a study of cytomegalovirus exposure and HLA in healthy donors. Produced via immunoSEQ multiplex PCR; TCRdb's table is partial and in-frame only. The sample yields some 28,000 clones, about 66% seen once. The sequencing sample was made of PBMCs. Receptors were obtained from a male donor in good health and CMV-seropositive. Each CDR3 is given with its conserved first and last residue. A D gene is named only where the DNA matches it firmly. Clone size appears in some rows only: once, few, many, or a class for an expanded clone.

clone_size d_call j_call v_call cdr3_aa cdr3_nt
. . TRBJ1-5 TRBV6-5 CASSLDSHSNQPQHF TGTGCCAGCAGTTTGGACAGTCATAGCAATCAGCCCCAGCATTTT
. TRBD2 TRBJ2-4 TRBV27 CASSSGGAGKNIQYF TGTGCCAGCAGTTCCGGGGGGGCGGGCAAAAACATTCAGTACTTC
. . TRBJ2-3 TRBV27 CASSFMGEGGDTQYF TGTGCCAGCAGTTTTATGGGGGAGGGGGGAGATACGCAGTATTTT
. TRBD2 TRBJ2-1 TRBV13 CASSSRPSGTHSGEQFF TGTGCCAGCAGCTCCCGCCCCAGCGGGACCCACAGCGGTGAGCAGTTCTTC
. . TRBJ2-2 TRBV5-6 CASRGGSSTGELFF TGTGCCAGCCGGGGAGGCAGCTCGACCGGGGAGCTGTTTTTT
. TRBD1 TRBJ2-1 TRBV30 CAWRLTGGREQFF TGTGCCTGGAGGCTCACAGGGGGCCGAGAGCAGTTCTTC
. TRBD1 TRBJ1-3 TRBV6-5 CASSSGYRGFGNTIYF TGTGCCAGCAGTTCCGGGTACAGGGGATTTGGAAACACCATATATTTT
. TRBD1 TRBJ1-1 TRBV6-5 CASSQGVVRTEAFF TGTGCCAGCAGCCAGGGGGTGGTTAGGACTGAAGCTTTCTTT
. . TRBJ1-1 TRBV5-1 CASSPNYGSSNTEAFF TGCGCCAGCAGCCCCAATTACGGGTCTTCGAACACTGAAGCTTTCTTT
many TRBD2 TRBJ2-1 TRBV5-1 CASSGIAGGRDEQFF TGCGCCAGCAGCGGAATAGCGGGGGGAAGGGATGAGCAGTTCTTC
few . TRBJ1-4 TRBV2 CASSEEGEKLFF TGTGCCAGCAGTGAAGAGGGGGAAAAACTGTTTTTT
. TRBD2 TRBJ2-2 TRBV18 CASSRGLAGAGELFF TGTGCCAGCTCACGGGGACTAGCGGGAGCCGGGGAGCTGTTTTTT
. TRBD2 TRBJ2-1 TRBV6-9 CASIAGSGRCGNEQFF TGTGCCAGCATAGCCGGTAGCGGGAGGTGCGGTAATGAGCAGTTCTTC
. TRBD1 TRBJ1-1 TRBV27 CASRPTGGRTPEAFF TGTGCCAGCAGACCGACAGGGGGCCGGACTCCCGAAGCTTTCTTT
. . TRBJ1-2 TRBV5-4 CASSTRETVNGYTF TGTGCCAGCAGCACCCGAGAGACAGTTAATGGCTACACCTTC
. TRBD2 TRBJ2-2 TRBV27 CASRRLAIVAGELFF TGTGCCAGCAGGCGACTAGCAATAGTTGCCGGGGAGCTGTTTTTT
. TRBD1 TRBJ1-1 TRBV30 CAWSAQGANTEAFF TGTGCCTGGAGTGCTCAGGGGGCGAACACTGAAGCTTTCTTT
. . TRBJ1-2 TRBV5-4 CASSFPSPDRKNGYTF TGTGCCAGCAGCTTTCCCAGTCCGGACAGAAAGAATGGCTACACCTTC
. . TRBJ2-1 TRBV5-1 CASSHYNEQFF TGCGCCAGCAGCCACTACAATGAGCAGTTCTTC
. . TRBJ1-1 TRBV5-4 CASSFYRSLNTEAFF TGTGCCAGCAGCTTTTACAGGTCTTTGAACACTGAAGCTTTCTTT
. . TRBJ2-5 TRBV5-1 CASSLSQGEETQYF TGCGCCAGCAGCTTGAGCCAAGGGGAAGAGACCCAGTACTTC